This record looks at one T cell receptor beta chain sequence and its context. Its antigen is currently not known. The input lacks base qualities; no much larger clone sits a single base away. This sample was taken from a study of Ad26.COV2.S vaccination and SARS-CoV-2 variants (dated by TCRdb to the early 2020s). About the investigation overall: Vaccine-arm donors were drawn from COV1001, a multicentre, randomized, double-blind, placebo-controlled phase I-IIa trial of Ad26.COV2.S in healthy adults. Dosing of Ad26.COV2.S was intramuscular, at either 5x10^10 or 1x10^11 viral particles, delivered as one shot or as two shots spaced 56 days apart. The specificity and breadth of SARS-CoV-2-reactive T cell receptors after Ad26.COV2.S vaccination were assessed by TCRbeta repertoire sequencing. The TCR-sequenced set comprised around 30 samples: some 19 Ad26.COV2.S vaccine recipients, 5 placebo recipients and 8 SARS-CoV-2 convalescent individuals. Trial participants were randomized into five groups of five: low-dose or high-dose Ad26.COV2.S given once or twice, or placebo on both occasions. Blinding of investigators to trial group allocation was maintained during experiments and outcome assessment. The full study reports these points: According to the authors, total T cell responses may have been underestimated by the TCR breadth and depth analyses. The study was not powered to compare responses between vaccine doses or regimens. Comparable non-spike TCR breadth was observed between vaccine and placebo recipients, consistent with only spike being contained in the vaccine. Ad26.COV2.S recipients had higher spike-specific TCR breadth than placebo recipients (P = 0.0014). After vaccination, spike-specific CD8+ and CD4+ T cell responses were reported to show substantial breadth.

The immunoSEQ Assay was the method used to sequence TCRbeta CDR3 regions. After extraction, genomic DNA underwent amplification by bias-controlled multiplex PCR, followed by high-throughput sequencing. Per the authors' processing: Collapsing and filtering of sequences were performed to quantify the absolute abundance of each unique TCRbeta CDR3 region. T cell fraction was estimated by normalizing TCRbeta template counts to usable DNA, with usable DNA measured through amplification of reference genes found in all nucleated cells. Repertoire TCRs were annotated as SARS-CoV-2-specific when V gene, CDR3 amino acid sequence and J gene were exactly matched to a known reactive TCR set. MIRA supplied the reference SARS-CoV-2 TCR set, which was filtered for enrichment in COVID-19-positive ImmuneCODE repertoires so that public or cross-reactive TCRs were removed. Drawing on the MIRA antigens, annotated TCRs were analysed further at the level of specific ORF or position within ORF. Breadth was defined as annotated unique rearrangements over total unique productive rearrangements; depth was the summed frequency of those rearrangements. Group comparisons of TCR breadth used two-sided Wilcoxon rank-sum tests. TCRdb carries this immuneACCESS record with in-frame sequences only. Its versions omit some clonotypes, under half of them owing to an unresolved V gene in the studies checked, with the rest unexplained. V and J calls and clone size are as listed in that table; D and trimming were resolved from the DNA. The sample records about 350,000 clones, 75% to 90% of which are singletons. Of the sample, around 10% is held by the ten largest clones.

What this sample's treatment or condition label stands for: over 15 received Ad26.COV2.S at low or high dose, single or two shots; about 5 received placebo; per-sample allocation not given. Repertoires of vaccine and placebo recipients were sequenced from samples taken on day 63 after the first injection. Cohort 1b enrolled some 25 adults aged 18-55 years at a single site in Boston, USA, between 29 July and 7 August 2020. As a vaccine, Ad26.COV2.S was a replication-incompetent adenovirus type 26 vector that expressed a prefusion-stabilized SARS-CoV-2 spike protein derived from the original Wuhan strain. The CDR3 numbers 15 residues from cysteine through phenylalanine. Only the CDR3 DNA stays, 45 bases, in frame from base 1. Looking up the germline V gene yields CDR1 KGHSH and CDR2 LQKENI. Ends trimmed: V by 3 bases, J by 5 bases; bases unmatched to a gene: 4.

The rearrangement combines TRBV18 with TRBJ1-4; TRBD1 matches 9 bases in the middle. This clonotype was obtained from a person aged 18 to 65 who received the Ad26.COV2.S COVID-19 vaccine or a placebo. The specimen was peripheral blood, collected in a trial of Ad26.COV2.S vaccine versus placebo. CDR3 region: CASSPDRGLNEKLFF. The bases read TGTGCCAGCTCACCTGACAGGGGGTTGAATGAAAAACTGTTTTTT.